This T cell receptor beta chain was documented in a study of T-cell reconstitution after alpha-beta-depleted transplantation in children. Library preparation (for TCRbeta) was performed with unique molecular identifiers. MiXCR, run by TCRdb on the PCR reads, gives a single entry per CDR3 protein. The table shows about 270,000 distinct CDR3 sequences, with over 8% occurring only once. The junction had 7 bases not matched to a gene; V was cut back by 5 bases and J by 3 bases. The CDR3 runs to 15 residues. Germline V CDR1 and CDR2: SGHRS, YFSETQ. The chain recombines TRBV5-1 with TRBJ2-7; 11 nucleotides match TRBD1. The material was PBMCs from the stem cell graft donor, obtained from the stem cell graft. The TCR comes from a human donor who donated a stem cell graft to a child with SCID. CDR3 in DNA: TGCGCCAGCAGACCCGGACAGGGGGCTGGCTACGAGCAGTACTTC. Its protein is CASRPGQGAGYEQYF.